Listed below are T cell receptor beta chains from one sample, sequenced in a study of PD-1 blockade in classical Hodgkin lymphoma. The data were produced by immunoSEQ multiplex PCR, yet TCRdb's version contains in-frame clones alone and is incomplete. The sample holds 15,000 to 20,000 clones; roughly 80% are singletons and the top ten take over 15%. Sample: peripheral blood mononuclear cells (PBMCs), taken before the second cycle of nivolumab. All receptors come from a human donor with classical Hodgkin lymphoma. CDR3s include the opening cysteine and the closing phenylalanine or tryptophan. Fields, in order: CDR3 length, D gene, V gene, clone size, J gene, CDR3 DNA, CDR3 protein. The D gene is left open where the match is weak. Size values are once, few and many counts, or a class for expanded clones, and some rows have none.

17	TRBD2	TRBV28	once	TRBJ2-3	TGTGCCAGCAGGGGGCGAAAGACTAGCGGGAGTACAGATACGCAGTATTTT	CASRGRKTSGSTDTQYF
16	.	TRBV18	.	TRBJ1-4	TGTGCCAGCTCACGGAGCACAGGAGTGCTTAATGAAAAACTGTTTTTT	CASSRSTGVLNEKLFF
12	.	TRBV21-1	.	TRBJ2-7	TGTGCCAGGGGGAAGGTCGGGTCCGAGCAGTACTTC	CARGKVGSEQYF
11	.	TRBV13	few	TRBJ1-1	TGTGCCAGCAGCTCCATGTCTGAAGCTTTCTTT	CASSSMSEAFF
12	.	TRBV29-1	.	TRBJ1-5	TGCAGCGCCCGGGAACCCCATCAGCCCCAGCATTTT	CSAREPHQPQHF
13	.	TRBV19	.	TRBJ2-7	TGTGCCAGTACTACCGCACCCTTTTACGAGCAGTACTTC	CASTTAPFYEQYF
11	.	TRBV20-1	few	TRBJ1-2	TGCAGTGCTAGAGAAAGCCATGGCTACACCTTC	CSARESHGYTF
19	TRBD2	TRBV15	.	TRBJ2-1	TGTGCCACCAGCTTCCCTGCCGGGACTAGCGGGCACTCCTACAATGAGCAGTTCTTC	CATSFPAGTSGHSYNEQFF
12	.	TRBV19	.	TRBJ2-7	TGTGCCAGTAGTATTTTGGGTGGCGAGCAGTACTTC	CASSILGGEQYF
13	TRBD1	TRBV7-2	.	TRBJ2-1	TGTGCCAGCAGCTTAGGAGGGGGCGGTGAGCAGTTCTTC	CASSLGGGGEQFF
14	.	TRBV30	.	TRBJ2-3	TGTGCCTGGAGTGGGGTGTCCCAGGGAGATACGCAGTATTTT	CAWSGVSQGDTQYF
14	.	TRBV7-9	.	TRBJ2-2	TGTGCCAGCAGCCCCAATCTTGTCTCCGGGGAGCTGTTTTTT	CASSPNLVSGELFF
15	.	TRBV10-3	.	TRBJ2-2	TGTGCCATCAGTGAGTCATGGGACTTCACCGGGGAGCTGTTTTTT	CAISESWDFTGELFF
15	.	TRBV5-6	.	TRBJ2-7	TGTGCCAGCGGCCCCGGCGGAACGTACCCCTACGAGCAGTACTTC	CASGPGGTYPYEQYF
14	TRBD1	TRBV9	.	TRBJ1-3	TGTGCCAGCAGCCTAGGGACAGCTGGAAACACCATATATTTT	CASSLGTAGNTIYF
15	.	TRBV18	few	TRBJ2-1	TGTGCCAGCTCACCCGCGACCGGTCTCGACAATGAGCAGTTCTTC	CASSPATGLDNEQFF
18	.	TRBV18	.	TRBJ2-3	TGTGCCAGCTCACCAACGCTTACCCGGGACAACTACACAGATACGCAGTATTTT	CASSPTLTRDNYTDTQYF
15	TRBD1	TRBV11-3	.	TRBJ2-1	TGTGCCAGCAGCTCGGGACAGGGAGTGGACAATGAGCAGTTCTTC	CASSSGQGVDNEQFF